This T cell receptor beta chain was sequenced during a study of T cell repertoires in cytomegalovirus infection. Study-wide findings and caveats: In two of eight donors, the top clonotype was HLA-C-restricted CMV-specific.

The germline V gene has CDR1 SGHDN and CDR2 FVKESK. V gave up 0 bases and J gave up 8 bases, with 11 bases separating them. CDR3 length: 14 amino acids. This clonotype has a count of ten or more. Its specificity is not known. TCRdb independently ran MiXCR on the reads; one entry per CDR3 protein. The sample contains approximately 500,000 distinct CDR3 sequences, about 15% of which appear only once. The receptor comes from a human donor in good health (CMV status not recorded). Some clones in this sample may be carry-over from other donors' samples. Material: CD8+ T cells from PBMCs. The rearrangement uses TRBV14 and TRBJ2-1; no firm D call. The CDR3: CASSQDTPADEQFF. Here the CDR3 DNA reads TGTGCCAGCAGCCAAGATACCCCGGCGGATGAGCAGTTCTTC. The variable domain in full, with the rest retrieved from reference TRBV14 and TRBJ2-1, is EAGVTQFPSHSVIEKGQTVTLRCDPISGHDNLYWYRRVMGKEIKFLLHFVKESKQDESGMPNNRFLAERTGGTYSTLKVQPAELEDSGVYFCASSQDTPADEQFFGPGTRLTVL.